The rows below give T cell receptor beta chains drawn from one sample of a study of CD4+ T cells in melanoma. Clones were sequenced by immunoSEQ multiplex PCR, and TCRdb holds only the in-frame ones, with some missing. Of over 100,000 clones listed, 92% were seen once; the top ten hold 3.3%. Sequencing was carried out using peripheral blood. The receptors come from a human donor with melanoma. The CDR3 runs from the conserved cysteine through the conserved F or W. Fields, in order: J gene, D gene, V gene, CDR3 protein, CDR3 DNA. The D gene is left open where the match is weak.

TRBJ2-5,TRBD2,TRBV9,CASSAGLAGEQETQYF,TGTGCCAGCAGCGCCGGACTAGCGGGGGAACAAGAGACCCAGTACTTC
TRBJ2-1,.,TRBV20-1,CSARALDEQFF,TGCAGTGCTAGGGCTTTGGATGAGCAGTTCTTC
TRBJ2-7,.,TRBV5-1,CASSLARPYEQYF,TGCGCCAGCAGCTTGGCGCGACCATACGAGCAGTACTTC
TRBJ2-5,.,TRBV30,CAWSHGQFQETQYF,TGTGCCTGGAGCCACGGACAGTTCCAAGAGACCCAGTACTTC
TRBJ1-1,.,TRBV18,CASSPSRATSEAFF,TGTGCCAGCTCACCCTCCAGGGCAACCTCTGAAGCTTTCTTT
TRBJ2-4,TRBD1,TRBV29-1,CSVARGRLTNIQYF,TGCAGCGTTGCCAGGGGGCGCTTAACGAACATTCAGTACTTC
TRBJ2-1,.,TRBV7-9,CASSSRLGSYNEQFF,TGTGCCAGCAGCTCGCGGCTAGGCTCCTACAATGAGCAGTTCTTC
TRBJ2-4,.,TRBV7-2,CASSLVNKNIQYF,TGTGCCAGCAGCTTAGTGAACAAAAACATTCAGTACTTC
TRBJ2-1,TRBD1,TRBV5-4,CASSGTGTYNEQFF,TGTGCCAGCTCCGGGACAGGGACCTACAATGAGCAGTTCTTC
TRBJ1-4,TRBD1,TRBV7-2,CASSEGQGAEKLFF,TGTGCCAGCAGCGAAGGACAGGGGGCAGAAAAACTGTTTTTT
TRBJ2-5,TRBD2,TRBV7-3,CASSSGLSETQYF,TGTGCCAGCAGCTCGGGACTATCGGAGACCCAGTACTTC
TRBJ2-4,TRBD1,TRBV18,CASYGQVENIQYF,TGTGCCAGCTACGGACAGGTCGAAAACATTCAGTACTTC
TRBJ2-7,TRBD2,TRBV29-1,CSVQTGLAGPEGYEQYF,TGCAGCGTTCAGACAGGACTAGCGGGGCCTGAGGGCTACGAGCAGTACTTC
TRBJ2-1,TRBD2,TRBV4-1,CASRPRGTSGGLSSYNEQFF,TGCGCCAGCAGACCACGGGGTACTAGCGGGGGGCTGAGCTCCTACAATGAGCAGTTCTTC
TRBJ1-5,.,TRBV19,CASSTLRDRGPRPQHF,TGTGCCAGTAGTACTCTCCGGGACCGCGGCCCCCGGCCCCAGCATTTT
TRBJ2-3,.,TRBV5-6,CASSPGTGGTDTQYF,TGTGCCAGCAGCCCGGGGACGGGAGGCACAGATACGCAGTATTTT
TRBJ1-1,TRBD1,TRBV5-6,CASSLGRRGQSFF,TGTGCCAGCAGCCTTGGGAGGAGGGGGCAATCTTTCTTT
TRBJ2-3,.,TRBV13,CASSFTDTQYF,TGTGCCAGCAGCTTTACAGATACGCAGTATTTT
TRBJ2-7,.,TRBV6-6,CASSYLRNEQYF,TGTGCCAGCAGTTACCTACGGAACGAGCAGTACTTC
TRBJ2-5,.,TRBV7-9,CASSLLAEGGETQYF,TGTGCCAGCAGCTTACTAGCGGAGGGGGGAGAGACCCAGTACTTC
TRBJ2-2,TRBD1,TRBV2,CASRPGQGAAGELFF,TGTGCCAGCAGACCGGGACAGGGGGCAGCCGGGGAGCTGTTTTTT
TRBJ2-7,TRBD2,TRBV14,CASSPTSGGKGYEQYF,TGTGCCAGCAGCCCCACTAGCGGGGGGAAAGGCTACGAGCAGTACTTC
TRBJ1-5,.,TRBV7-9,CASSFMGSRNQPQHF,TGTGCCAGCAGCTTTATGGGGAGCCGCAATCAGCCCCAGCATTTT
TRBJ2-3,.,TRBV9,CASSVGSQGGDTQYF,TGTGCCAGCAGCGTAGGCTCACAGGGAGGGGATACGCAGTATTTT
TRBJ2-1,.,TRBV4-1,CASSQVMVNEQFF,TGCGCCAGCAGCCAAGTAATGGTCAATGAGCAGTTCTTC
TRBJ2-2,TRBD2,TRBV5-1,CASSPSGIGTGELFF,TGCGCCAGCAGCCCTAGCGGGATCGGGACCGGGGAGCTGTTTTTT
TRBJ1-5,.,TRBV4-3,CASSQERERAQHF,TGCGCCAGCAGCCAAGAGCGGGAGAGAGCGCAGCATTTT
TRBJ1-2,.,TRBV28,CASSLRPGYTF,TGTGCCAGCAGCCTAAGACCTGGCTACACCTTC